This is a list of T cell receptor beta chains from one sample in a study of blood T cell repertoires in COVID-19. Assay used: immunoSEQ multiplex PCR; TCRdb lists only in-frame clones, some missing. The sample consists of about 60,000 clones, about 70% of them appearing once. The sequencing input was peripheral blood. These receptors were obtained from a man in his forties or fifties with active or convalescent COVID-19. Each CDR3 is given with its conserved first and last residue. Fields, in order: clone size, V gene, J gene, D gene, CDR3 protein, CDR3 DNA. The D gene is left open where the match is weak. Part of the rows lack a size; the others show once, few, many or a class for expanded clones.

NA,TRBV9,TRBJ2-3,NA,CASSVGGGQGTDTQYF,TGTGCCAGCAGCGTAGGGGGGGGACAGGGCACAGATACGCAGTATTTT
once,TRBV19,TRBJ2-3,NA,CASKVQTSTDTQYF,TGTGCCAGTAAAGTGCAGACTAGCACAGATACGCAGTATTTT
NA,TRBV7-9,TRBJ2-7,TRBD1,CASARAGTGGARPYEQYF,TGTGCCAGCGCCCGCGCCGGGACAGGGGGCGCGCGGCCCTACGAGCAGTACTTC
once,TRBV2,TRBJ2-3,TRBD2,CASRSSGVDTQYF,TGTGCCAGCCGGAGTAGCGGGGTGGATACGCAGTATTTT
NA,TRBV11-2,TRBJ1-1,NA,CASTDWRMNTEAFF,TGTGCCAGCACCGACTGGCGCATGAACACTGAAGCTTTCTTT
NA,TRBV29-1,TRBJ1-6,NA,CSVKTDSSYNSPLHF,TGCAGCGTGAAGACAGACAGCTCCTATAATTCACCCCTCCACTTT
NA,TRBV30,TRBJ1-5,NA,CAWNSAGFNQPQHF,TGTGCCTGGAATTCAGCGGGTTTCAATCAGCCCCAGCATTTT
NA,TRBV15,TRBJ2-6,NA,CATSSVFSSGANVLTF,TGTGCCACCAGCAGTGTATTCAGCTCTGGGGCCAACGTCCTGACTTTC
NA,TRBV7-8,TRBJ2-2,NA,CASSLVSAATGELFF,TGTGCCAGCAGCTTAGTTAGCGCGGCGACCGGGGAGCTGTTTTTT
NA,TRBV5-5,TRBJ2-3,NA,CASSLPGGQADTQYF,TGTGCCAGCAGCCTCCCCGGGGGGCAGGCAGATACGCAGTATTTT
once,TRBV5-6,TRBJ1-2,NA,CASSHIIGSATMGYTF,TGTGCCAGCAGCCACATAATCGGGAGCGCTACTATGGGCTACACCTTC
few,TRBV5-1,TRBJ2-1,TRBD2,CASSLGTSGGREEQFF,TGCGCCAGCAGCTTGGGGACTAGCGGGGGTAGGGAGGAGCAGTTCTTC
NA,TRBV6-1,TRBJ1-1,NA,CASSEGLQLNTEAFF,TGTGCCAGCAGTGAGGGGCTACAATTGAACACTGAAGCTTTCTTT
NA,TRBV6-6,TRBJ2-7,NA,CASNTDVGYDEQYF,TGTGCCAGCAATACCGATGTCGGGTACGACGAGCAGTACTTC
NA,TRBV10-3,TRBJ2-2,TRBD1,CAIGPGTANTGELFF,TGTGCCATCGGGCCCGGGACAGCGAACACCGGGGAGCTGTTTTTT
NA,TRBV5-1,TRBJ1-1,TRBD1,CASSPDTGQRAFF,TGCGCCAGCAGCCCCGACACGGGACAGAGGGCTTTCTTT
NA,TRBV12-3/TRBV12-4,TRBJ1-2,NA,CASGRTTGYTF,TGTGCCAGCGGCCGGACAACTGGCTACACCTTC
NA,TRBV11-2,TRBJ1-1,NA,CASSLFKNTEAFF,TGTGCCAGCAGCTTATTCAAGAACACTGAAGCTTTCTTT
NA,TRBV2,TRBJ1-1,TRBD1,CASTRQGAVTEAFF,TGTGCCAGCACTCGACAGGGAGCGGTCACTGAAGCTTTCTTT
NA,TRBV19,TRBJ2-5,TRBD1,CASSRTGGQETQYF,TGTGCCAGTAGTCGCACAGGGGGCCAAGAGACCCAGTACTTC
NA,TRBV7-2,TRBJ2-1,NA,CASSLTVHEQFF,TGTGCCAGCAGCTTAACAGTCCATGAGCAGTTCTTC
NA,TRBV28,TRBJ1-2,TRBD1,CASTGMTGVGGYTF,TGTGCCAGCACCGGAATGACAGGGGTTGGTGGCTACACCTTC
NA,TRBV6-5,TRBJ1-5,TRBD1,CASSRQGLSNQPQHF,TGTGCCAGCAGTCGACAGGGTTTGAGCAATCAGCCCCAGCATTTT
once,TRBV7-7,TRBJ2-3,NA,CASSLDVEDTQYF,TGTGCCAGCAGCTTAGACGTGGAGGATACGCAGTATTTT
NA,TRBV7-8,TRBJ1-3,NA,CASRRGISGNTIYF,TGTGCCTCTCGACGCGGAATCTCTGGAAACACCATATATTTT
NA,TRBV7-9,TRBJ1-6,TRBD1,CASSSNGQGNSPLHF,TGTGCCAGCAGCTCCAACGGACAGGGTAATTCACCCCTCCACTTT
few,TRBV11-3,TRBJ2-7,TRBD1,CASSASWGQGAEQYF,TGTGCCAGCAGCGCCAGCTGGGGACAGGGGGCCGAGCAGTACTTC
few,TRBV7-2,TRBJ2-1,TRBD2,CASSITSGSHNEQFF,TGTGCCAGCAGCATAACTAGCGGGAGCCACAATGAGCAGTTCTTC
NA,TRBV19,TRBJ1-4,TRBD1,CASSIDLSAGQNEKLFF,TGTGCCAGTAGTATAGATCTATCTGCGGGACAGAATGAAAAACTGTTTTTT